This record looks at one T cell receptor beta chain sequence and its context. The antigen it recognizes is unknown. Qualities for individual bases were not recorded, and no much larger clone is one base off. This entry comes from a study of cytomegalovirus exposure and HLA in healthy donors (TCRdb year 2017). With respect to the entire study: According to an earlier analysis of several hundred of the donors, 150 million to 200 million T cells yielded roughly 110 million unique TCR beta sequences and around 300 Gb of sequence data. Donor age, sex, ethnicity and CMV serostatus were compiled alongside the repertoire data. A later genetic analysis took genome-wide SNP genotypes for about 55% of the roughly 700 donors and used that subset as a discovery cohort. Class I and class II HLA loci were covered by the typing at four-digit resolution. A later analysis re-examined previously published TCR beta repertoires from 500 to 700 donors and added high-resolution HLA genotyping to investigate patterns of TCR occurrence. Of the approximately 400 genotyped donors, 70% to 90% were placed in the genetic ancestry cluster associated with self-reported Caucasian donors. The number of donors typed differed by locus, with 629-630 for A, B, C, DRB1 and DQB1, roughly 520 for DQA1, 600 to 610 for DPA1, and some 470 for DPB1. Roughly 5 DR-DQ haplotypes were handled as single units for association and clustering, since linkage in the cohort was strong. An earlier analysis of some 500 of the donors used high-throughput TCR beta sequencing to judge whether each TCR beta V gene segment behaved as functional or pseudogenic. Across 398 genotyped donors of the cohort, an average of about 240,000 unique TCR beta nucleotide sequences per donor were sequenced, and 15% to 20% of those sequences were non-productive. In the later analysis, no new phenotypic data were used to find candidate immune exposures; instead, reliance was placed on TCR beta sequences and their occurrence across donors. Roughly 300 gigabases of sequencing data and 75 million to 85 million unique TCR sequences made up an early release that covered around 640 HLA-typed donors. Every discovery cohort repertoire had been produced on one sequencing platform. The study combined high-throughput TCR immunosequencing, statistical association of individual TCRs with disease status, and machine learning to predict cytomegalovirus infection status. Besides the first cohort of under 700 subjects, a separate validation cohort made up of about 120 different subjects was used. The aim of the study was to test whether cataloging public T cell receptors could identify signatures of past pathogen exposure. The study used immunosequencing to profile the T cell repertoires of approximately 630 subjects and linked those repertoires to cytomegalovirus serostatus.

Points the paper makes about the study in general: The only immune exposure information available for the cohort was CMV serostatus. The authors suggested that the approach could potentially be generalized to other disease states and immunological phenotypes. According to a later analysis, parvovirus B19, influenza, CMV and Epstein-Barr virus appeared linked to several top co-occurrence clusters. The presence/absence analyses assumed that sequencing depth was roughly uniform across donors, and that assumption may not be true. The classifier was reported to diagnose cytomegalovirus status with high specificity and sensitivity in both the original cohort and the validation cohort. In a later analysis, some 18,000 TCR beta sequences were associated with specific HLA alleles at a false discovery rate of 0.05. A further reported finding was that TCR beta sequences accurately predicted the HLA-A and HLA-B alleles for most subjects in the first cohort. Some IMGT-functional V segments, including TRBV6-2 and TRBV6-3, could not be distinguished by the 87-base-pair reads and were therefore excluded. According to a later analysis, most CMV-associated TCR beta chains appeared to be HLA-restricted, and the HLA associations seemed to be driven largely by CMV exposure. Because some donors lacked HLA typing at each locus, the association tests relied only on the typed subset. Linkage disequilibrium might explain the correlated functional status among segregating V segments, but an unknown experimental factor could not be ruled out. In an earlier analysis of under 600 of the donors, most TCR beta V segments were observed in productive rearrangements about 90% or about 30% of the time, broadly matching IMGT annotations. In vitro tests confirmed that a few of the cytomegalovirus-associated TCR beta chains recognize cytomegalovirus antigens. V-gene and J-gene trimming of TCR beta chains was associated with a missense DCLRE1C variant in a later genetic analysis, and the association was replicated in an independent cohort. Strong co-occurrence of HLA alleles, especially DR and DQ, made assigning TCR associations to individual alleles difficult. In a later analysis, HLA-associated TCR beta chains were found to be more clonally expanded and to have lower generation probabilities than equally common non-associated chains. According to a later genetic analysis, donors in an Asian-associated ancestry cluster had fewer N-insertions in productive TCRs than the roughly 670-donor mean. The study gave a list of under 200 TCR beta chains associated with cytomegalovirus. In a later analysis, the rate of TCR association differed among HLA loci, with DRB1 alleles having the most associated TCRs and HLA-C alleles having the fewest. Because counts were too low, about 18 rarely observed V segments, including chromosome 9 orphons, were excluded from the earlier analysis of some 590 of the donors. Only TCR beta chains were sequenced in this cohort, and the absence of alpha or paired-chain data limited detectable features. A group of highly shared sequence variants was considered likely to be a technical artifact of the sequencing pipeline. Most TCR sequences were seen in very few donors, while some public TCRs were found in many individuals.

As encoded in the germline V gene, CDR1 is SQVTM while CDR2 is ANQGSEA. The junction shows trimming of 7 bases on V and 3 bases on J, and the gene matches do not reach 9 bases of it. Measured from the cysteine to the phenylalanine, the CDR3 is 14 residues long. The read is trimmed to its CDR3 DNA, 42 bases read in frame from base 1. The cohort comprised some 700 healthy bone marrow donors. At the time of sampling, all cohort members were nominally healthy, though unrecorded immune exposures were likely present. The donor was CMV seropositive and belonged to the group of about 290 seropositive cohort members. A peripheral blood sample was collected from each donor, and TCR beta sequencing was performed on peripheral blood mononuclear cells. Genomic DNA was extracted from the blood cell samples with the Qiagen DNeasy Blood Extraction Kit. Library construction relied on the immunoSEQ multiplex PCR assay. For the multiplex PCR, a mixture combining 60 forward primers for TCR Vbeta segments and 13 reverse primers for TCR Jbeta segments was used. A multiplex PCR assay on genomic DNA amplified the CDR3 region of rearranged TCR beta genes. Amplified TCR beta libraries were sequenced as 87-base-pair reads on the Illumina HiSeq System. Under the source paper's analysis protocol: Across the 600 to 700 repertoires, a later analysis counted approximately 75 million unique TCR beta chains, around 10 million of which were shared by at least two donors. To remove PCR and sequencing errors, raw reads were error-corrected and collapsed into unique sequences using a nearest-neighbor algorithm that merged closely related sequences. To assign V, D and J gene segments, CDR3 sequences were aligned to IMGT reference sequences. For a sequence to be retained, a match of at least six nucleotides to both a V gene segment and a J gene segment was required. A rearrangement counted as productive if the CDR3 had no stop codons and remained in frame with V and J, and every other rearrangement counted as non-productive. CDR3 was defined according to IMGT convention as the region running from the second conserved V-encoded cysteine to the conserved J-encoded phenylalanine. Sequences without an unambiguous match to a single V gene segment were excluded from the earlier analysis of approximately 560 of the donors. An earlier analysis of several hundred of the donors classified V segments as functional when productive rearrangements were above 56.7% and as segregating when the standard deviation between donors was above 5%. To diagnose cytomegalovirus status from the catalog of TCR beta chain sequences, a statistical classification framework was built. A later analysis assigned V and J genes by comparing TCR nucleotide sequences with IMGT/GENE-DB human TR gene sequences. The TCRdist pipeline was used in a later analysis to assign CDR3 sequences and most-parsimonious VDJ recombination scenarios. A later analysis defined each TCR beta chain by its CDR3 amino acid sequence plus V-gene family, and excluded reads lacking a unique V-gene family. To address suspected cross-contamination and a sequencing artifact, a later analysis removed approximately 590 highly shared, low-generation-probability nucleotide sequences. For each public chain, a later analysis derived a clonal expansion index from normalized ranks of inferred template counts within each repertoire. In a later analysis, generation probabilities were computed using a VDJ recombination model fitted to out-of-frame rearrangements, and the results were checked against IGoR. In a later analysis, hypergeometric tests were used to score TCR-TCR, TCR-HLA and TCR-CMV co-occurrence, with a repertoire-size bias correction applied to TCR pairs. To estimate false discovery rates, a later analysis permuted the HLA or CMV assignments 20 times. In a later analysis, co-occurring TCRs were grouped using DBSCAN, with TCRdist sequence similarity added in when clustering inside HLA-allele-positive subsets. Repertoires with fewer than 30,000 or more than 120,000 public chains were left out of co-occurrence clustering, as were four to six repertoires with anomalous nucleotide sharing. What TCRdb holds here is the immuneACCESS table cut down to in-frame rearrangements. Part of the clones is not present; checked against another copy, under half of the missing clones reflect an unresolved V gene, and the others are unexplained. Clone size and the V and J calls come from that table; the DNA yielded D and trimming. The sample yields 250,000 to 350,000 clones; about nine tenths were counted once. 3.5% to 4% of the sample lies in the top ten.

The rearranged segments are TRBV29-1 and TRBJ1-2, with 9 central nucleotides matching TRBD1. This clonotype was sampled from a middle-aged man in good health and CMV-seropositive. Sequencing was performed on PBMCs. The CDR3 corresponds to CSALPGDRDYGYTF. The bases read TGCAGCGCCCTACCGGGGGACAGGGACTATGGCTACACCTTC.